The 24 T cell receptor beta chains reported below all come from one sample, sequenced in a study of human T cells and chemical hapten exposure. TCRdb analysed the RACE reads with MiXCR anew, one entry per CDR3 protein. The sample holds approximately 400,000 distinct CDR3 sequences, approximately 5.1% seen once. Indicated time point: pre-sensitization, week 0. Treatment here: therapeutic diphenylcyclopropenone sensitization with weekly scalp DPC. Sequenced material: whole blood, taken in connection with sensitization to the hapten diphenylcyclopropenone (DPC). Receptors originate from a woman between 45 and 65 years old with alopecia areata. Some clones in this sample may be carry-over from other donors' samples.

In its sample, this clonotype was seen a few times. This rearrangement joins TRBV18 to TRBJ2-5; D tentatively reads TRBD1 or TRBD2 (5 bases each). From germline, CDR1 is KGHSH and CDR2 LQKENI. The CDR3 contains 16 residues. V was clipped by 1 base and J by 0 bases, with 12 bases between them. The CDR3: CASSPQPGTHQETQYF. CDR3 sequence (DNA): TGTGCCAGCTCACCACAGCCAGGGACCCACCAAGAGACCCAGTACTTC. The full variable domain, with the rest looked up from reference TRBV18 and TRBJ2-5, is NAGVMQNPRHLVRRRGQEARLRCSPMKGHSHVYWYRQLPEEGLKFMVYLQKENIIDESGMPKERFSAEFPKEGPSILRIQQVVRGDSAAYFCASSPQPGTHQETQYFGPGTRLLVL.

There are many counts of this clonotype. The CDR3 is CASSLSVTSTDTQYF. The CDR3 nucleotides read TGTGCCAGCAGTTTGAGCGTGACTAGCACAGATACGCAGTATTTT. This chain uses TRBV28 with TRBJ2-3; D call uncertain. CDR3 length: 15 residues. Trimming took off 3 bases at V and 0 bases at J, with 10 bases between the two ends. Germline V lookup: CDR1 MDHEN, CDR2 SYDVKM.

This clonotype has more than one count but fewer than ten. The chain joins TRBV7-2 to TRBJ1-5, with D unclear. CDR1 is SGHTA and CDR2 is FQGNSA in the germline V gene. CDR3 length equals 14 residues. V gave up 1 base and J gave up 4 bases, with 8 bases separating them. The CDR3 spells CASSLEWGNQPQHF. CDR3 sequence (DNA): TGTGCCAGCAGCTTAGAATGGGGAAATCAGCCCCAGCATTTT.

The chain couples TRBV3-1 to TRBJ2-3; D might be TRBD1 (5 bases). The CDR3 extends over 15 amino acids. Germline V gene sequence: CDR1 LGHDT, CDR2 YNNKEL (reference sequence). V lost 3 bases to trimming and J lost 2 bases, with 12 bases between them. CDR3 in amino acids: CASSHPGANTDTQYF. CDR3 in DNA: TGTGCCAGCAGCCACCCTGGGGCCAACACAGATACGCAGTATTTT.

J is TRBJ1-2 and V is TRBV29-1; D gene uncertain. Looked up from germline, CDR1 is SQVTM and CDR2 is ANQGSEA. V dropped 1 base and J dropped 0 bases, with 6 bases sitting between them. The CDR3 covers 13 residues. As DNA, the CDR3 is TGCAGCGTTGAAGGACTTTCTAACTATGGCTACACCTTC. Amino acid sequence: CSVEGLSNYGYTF. The full variable domain, its missing parts supplied by reference TRBV29-1 and TRBJ1-2, is SAVISQKPSRDICQRGTSLTIQCQVDSQVTMMFWYRQQPGQSLTLIATANQGSEATYESGFVIDKFPISRPNLTFSTLTVSNMSPEDSSIYLCSVEGLSNYGYTFGSGTRLTVV.

The chain has TRBV9 and TRBJ2-3, with 9 positions matching TRBD2. In germline, CDR1 is SGDLS, CDR2 YYNGEE. CDR3 length: 15 amino acids. The ends lost 3 bases at V and 5 bases at J; junction bases unmatched: 7. CDR3 bases: TGTGCCAGCAGCGGAATGGCGGGGGGGCTAGATACGCAGTATTTT. Its translation: CASSGMAGGLDTQYF.

The V call is TRBV11-3, the J call TRBJ2-7, with TRBD1 matching 9 bases. Germline loops: CDR1 SGHNT, CDR2 YENEEA. Losses at the gene ends were 5 bases for V and 5 bases for J; bases not matched to a gene: 10. The length of the CDR3 is 15 residues. CDR3 nucleotides: TGTGCCAGCAGCCCCCGGGGACAGGGATTTGACGAGCAGTACTTC. Protein: CASSPRGQGFDEQYF.

The chain links TRBV29-1 to TRBJ2-2; no firm D call. The germline V and J ends were trimmed by 1 base and 4 bases, with 10 bases remaining between them. CDR1 is SQVTM, CDR2 ANQGSEA, per germline. The CDR3 covers 14 residues. This chain's CDR3 is CSVEAMGFTGELFF. CDR3 coding DNA: TGCAGCGTTGAAGCGATGGGGTTCACCGGGGAGCTGTTTTTT.

The chain couples TRBV5-1 to TRBJ2-7; the D gene is possibly TRBD1 (5 bases). Trimming removed 2 bases at V and 4 bases at J, with 13 bases between. CDR3 length: 14 amino acids. The germline CDR1 and CDR2 sequences are SGHRS and YFSETQ. CDR3 amino acids: CASSFRWGEYEQYF. In DNA, the CDR3 is TGCGCCAGCAGCTTTAGGTGGGGCGAGTACGAGCAGTACTTC.

The chain combines TRBV29-1 with TRBJ2-7; a weak D match, TRBD2 (6 bases). V was clipped by 1 base and J by 0 bases, with 16 bases between them. The CDR3 spans 16 residues. Germline CDR1 SQVTM, CDR2 ANQGSEA. The CDR3 sequence: CSVEGVAGKGSYEQYF. CDR3 DNA sequence: TGCAGCGTTGAAGGAGTCGCGGGGAAAGGCTCCTACGAGCAGTACTTC.

This chain links TRBV6-2 or TRBV6-3 with TRBJ2-6; a possible D gene is TRBD2 (5 bases). Trimming removed 5 bases from V and 4 bases from J, with 15 bases in between. Germline assignment: CDR1 MNHEY and CDR2 SVGEGT. CDR3 size: 16 residues. The CDR3 here is CASSSGGLRGANVLTF. The CDR3, as DNA: TGTGCCAGCAGTAGTGGCGGGCTGAGGGGGGCCAACGTCCTGACTTTC.

This clonotype has ten or more counts. V and J are TRBV27 and TRBJ2-7; D is unclear. V was cut by 5 bases and J by 2 bases, with 13 bases left in between. The CDR3 contains 14 residues. Germline V gene data show CDR1 as MNHEY and CDR2 as SMNVEV (reference sequence). The CDR3 spells CASSSLAGTYEQYF. The CDR3 nucleotides read TGTGCCAGCAGTAGTTTGGCAGGAACCTACGAGCAGTACTTC.

This clonotype was seen a few times. The chain has TRBV29-1 and TRBJ2-7; D may match TRBD1 or TRBD2 (5 bases each). CDR3 size: 13 residues. The V end lost 5 bases, the J end lost 5 bases, and 16 bases lay between the germline ends. The V gene's germline CDR1 is SQVTM and CDR2 ANQGSEA. This CDR3 is CSVLRAIGNEQYF. CDR3 coding DNA: TGCAGCGTTCTCAGGGCTATCGGGAACGAGCAGTACTTC.

This clonotype was detected a few times. The chain carries TRBV20-1 and TRBJ2-1, with TRBD2 matching over 11 bases. The CDR3 spans 15 residues. V was clipped by 5 bases and J by 4 bases; unmatched bases: 7. Germline V gives CDR1 DFQATT, CDR2 SNEGSKA (reference sequence). The CDR3 sequence: CSADRLAGSYNEQFF. The DNA of the CDR3 is TGCAGTGCTGATAGACTAGCGGGGTCTTACAATGAGCAGTTCTTC.

The CDR3 protein is CASSFIGELFF. Written as DNA, the CDR3 is TGTGCCAGCAGTTTTATCGGGGAGCTGTTTTTT. This rearrangement joins TRBV12-3 or TRBV12-4 to TRBJ2-2; D remains unclear. The CDR3 has 11 residues. V dropped 3 bases and J dropped 7 bases, with 3 bases sitting between them.

This clonotype was seen repeatedly, ten times or more. This chain connects TRBV27 to TRBJ2-2; tentative D call: TRBD1 (6 bases). This CDR3 is 14 amino acids long. Between the trimmed V and J ends, which lost 8 bases and 4 bases, there was a span of 14 bases. Germline V gene data show CDR1 as MNHEY and CDR2 as SMNVEV (reference sequence). Written as DNA, the CDR3 is TGTGCCAGCTCCATATACAGGGCCACCGGGGAGCTGTTTTTT. Translated: CASSIYRATGELFF.

This chain links TRBV7-2 with TRBJ2-2; D is perhaps TRBD2 (7 bases). The CDR3 totals 18 residues. With 8 bases removed from V and 5 bases from J, the gap between germline ends came to 27 bases. Germline CDR1 is SGHTA and CDR2 is FQGNSA. The CDR3 loop reads CASSGGHGVPRVTGELFF. CDR3 DNA sequence: TGTGCCAGCTCGGGGGGACACGGGGTCCCACGGGTAACCGGGGAGCTGTTTTTT.

This clonotype has at least ten counts. The chain employs TRBV7-6 and TRBJ2-1; 10 nucleotides align to TRBD2. This CDR3 is 13 amino acids long. Trimming cost V 4 bases and J 8 bases; bases outside gene matches: 2. From germline, CDR1 is SGHVS and CDR2 FNYEAQ. DNA for the CDR3: TGTGCCAGCAGCTCCGGACTAGCGGATGAGCAGTTCTTC. The encoded protein is CASSSGLADEQFF.

This clonotype was observed at least ten times. The genes are TRBV28 and TRBJ2-5, with D perhaps given as TRBD1 or TRBD2 (5 bases each). In germline, CDR1 is MDHEN, CDR2 SYDVKM. V was pared by 5 bases and J by 1 base, with 11 bases between. This CDR3 spans 14 amino acids. The CDR3 is CASSPGDAQETQYF. The CDR3 DNA sequence: TGTGCCAGCAGTCCCGGGGACGCCCAAGAGACCCAGTACTTC.

The chain has TRBV6-2 or TRBV6-3 and TRBJ1-1, with D tentatively TRBD1 (6 bases). CDR3 size: 14 residues. Germline loops: CDR1 MNHEY, CDR2 SVGEGT. The V end lost 7 bases, the J end lost 1 base, and 13 bases lay between the germline ends. This CDR3 is CASKPTGQNTEAFF. CDR3 bases: TGTGCCAGCAAACCCACGGGACAGAACACTGAAGCTTTCTTT.

The chain links TRBV5-1 to TRBJ1-6, with TRBD1 as a possible D gene (6 bases). The germline V and J ends were trimmed by 1 base and 5 bases, with 10 bases remaining between them. CDR1 is SGHRS and CDR2 is YFSETQ in the germline V gene. The CDR3 spans 15 residues. CDR3 DNA: TGCGCCAGCAGCTTGCCACAGGGCAATAATTCACCCCTCCACTTT. Its protein product is CASSLPQGNNSPLHF. The full variable domain, with the rest looked up from reference TRBV5-1 and TRBJ1-6, is KAGVTQTPRYLIKTRGQQVTLSCSPISGHRSVSWYQQTPGQGLQFLFEYFSETQRNKGNFPGRFSGRQFSNSRSEMNVSTLELGDSALYLCASSLPQGNNSPLHFGNGTRLTVT.

This clonotype was seen many times. The V call is TRBV7-7, the J call TRBJ2-2, with D unclear. V lost 1 base and J 5 bases, leaving 5 bases between the germline ends. The CDR3 has 13 amino acids. In germline, CDR1 is SSHAT, CDR2 FNYEAQ (reference sequence). As DNA, the CDR3 is TGTGCCAGCAGCTTAGAACGGACCGGGGAGCTGTTTTTT. Its protein is CASSLERTGELFF.

This chain uses TRBV24-1 with TRBJ1-1, with unresolved D. V was clipped by 5 bases and J by 7 bases, with 13 bases between them. Per germline, CDR1 KGHDR and CDR2 SFDVKD. CDR3 length: 13 amino acids. The CDR3 is CATSGRWLGEAFF. Written as DNA, the CDR3 is TGTGCCACCAGTGGACGATGGTTGGGTGAAGCTTTCTTT.

This clonotype was observed at least ten times. The genes are TRBV4-1 and TRBJ1-1; no firm D call. The CDR3 length is 15 residues. Trimming stripped 4 bases from V and 4 bases from J, with 16 bases between. In germline, CDR1 is MGHRA, CDR2 YSYEKL. The chain's CDR3 is CASSPGEMTGTEAFF. DNA of the CDR3: TGCGCCAGCAGCCCTGGCGAGATGACGGGCACTGAAGCTTTCTTT.